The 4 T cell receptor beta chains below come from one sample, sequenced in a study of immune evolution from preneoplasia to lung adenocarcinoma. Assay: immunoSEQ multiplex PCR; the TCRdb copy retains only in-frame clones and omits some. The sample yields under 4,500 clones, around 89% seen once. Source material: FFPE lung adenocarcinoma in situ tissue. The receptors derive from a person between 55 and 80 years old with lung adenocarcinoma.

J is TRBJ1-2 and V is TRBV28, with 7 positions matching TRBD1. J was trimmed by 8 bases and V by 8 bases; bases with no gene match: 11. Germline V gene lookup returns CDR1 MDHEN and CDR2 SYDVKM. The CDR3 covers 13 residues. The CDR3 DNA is TGTGCCAGCGTAACTACAGGGGCCGCGGGCTACACCTTC. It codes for CASVTTGAAGYTF.

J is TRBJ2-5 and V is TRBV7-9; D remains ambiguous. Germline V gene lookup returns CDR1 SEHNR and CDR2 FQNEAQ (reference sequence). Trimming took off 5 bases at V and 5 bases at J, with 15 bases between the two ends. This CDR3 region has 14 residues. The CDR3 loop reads CASSKTTSQETQYF. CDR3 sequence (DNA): TGTGCCAGCAGCAAAACGACAAGCCAGGAGACCCAGTACTTC.

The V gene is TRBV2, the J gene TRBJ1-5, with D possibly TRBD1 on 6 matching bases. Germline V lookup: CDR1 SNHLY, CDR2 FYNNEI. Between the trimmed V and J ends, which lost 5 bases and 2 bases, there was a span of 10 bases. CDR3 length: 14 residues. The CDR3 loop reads CASSYRQGNQPQHF. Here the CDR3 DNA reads TGTGCCAGCAGTTACCGACAGGGCAATCAGCCCCAGCATTTT. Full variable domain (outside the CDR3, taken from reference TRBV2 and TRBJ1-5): EPEVTQTPSHQVTQMGQEVILRCVPISNHLYFYWYRQILGQKVEFLVSFYNNEISEKSEIFDDQFSVERPDGSNFTLKIRSTKLEDSAMYFCASSYRQGNQPQHFGDGTRLSIL.

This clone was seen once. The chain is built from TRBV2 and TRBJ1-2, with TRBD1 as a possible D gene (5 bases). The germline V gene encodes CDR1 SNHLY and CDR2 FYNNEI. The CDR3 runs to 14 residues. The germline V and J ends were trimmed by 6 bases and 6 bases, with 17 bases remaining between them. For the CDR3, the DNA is TGTGCCAGCAGAGCCGGGACGGCCCAAGATGGCTACACCTTC. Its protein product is CASRAGTAQDGYTF.